The source of this TCR beta chain is a study of control samples from healthy donors and cancer patients. This CDR3 contains 16 residues. Germline V CDR1 and CDR2: MNHNY, SVGAGI (reference sequence). V gave up 7 bases and J gave up 1 base; unmatched junction bases: 9. Measured with immunoSEQ multiplex PCR; TCRdb has only the in-frame clones, and not every one. The sample has 190,000 or so clones, around 93% seen once. Notes on this clone: Other DNA sequences from this sample encode an identical CDR3 as well.

The sample consisted of blood. The clonotype was recovered from a man younger than 30 in good health. The chain joins TRBV6-6 to TRBJ1-2; the match to TRBD1 covers 10 bases. The CDR3: CASTPGDRGLNYGYTF. In DNA, the CDR3 is TGTGCCAGCACCCCAGGAGACAGGGGGCTTAACTATGGCTACACCTTC.